The T cell receptor (beta chain) under discussion was sequenced for a study of cytomegalovirus exposure and HLA in healthy donors. It was with 60 Vbeta and 13 Jbeta primers that the PCR ran. Here immunoSEQ multiplex PCR was the method, and the copy in TCRdb shows in-frame clones only, minus some. The sample lists 180,000 or so clones, roughly 60% occurring once. The CDR3 loop spans 14 amino acids. Trimming took off 1 base at V and 2 bases at J, with 9 bases between the two ends. CDR1 and CDR2 from the germline V gene are SGHKS and YYEKEE (reference sequence). This TCR came from a man aged 35-49 years in good health and CMV-seronegative. Sequencing was carried out using PBMCs. The V call is TRBV5-5, the J call TRBJ2-5; tentative D call: TRBD2 (6 bases). CDR3 loop: CASSLPSAQETQYF. CDR3 nucleotide sequence: TGTGCCAGCAGCTTGCCTAGCGCGCAAGAGACCCAGTACTTC.